This T cell receptor (beta chain) was obtained from a study of cytomegalovirus exposure and HLA in healthy donors. Study-level points and caveats: According to a later analysis, most TCR beta chains associated with CMV appeared HLA-restricted. Rates of TCR association differed by HLA locus in a later analysis, with DRB1 highest and HLA-C lowest. The authors later found HLA-associated TCR beta chains more clonally expanded than equally common others.

Researchers ran the PCR with 60 Vbeta and 13 Jbeta primers. Clones were sequenced by immunoSEQ multiplex PCR, and TCRdb holds only the in-frame ones, with some missing. Among some 170,000 clones listed, around 69% were seen once. As to this clone: The antigen remains undetermined.

This CDR3 region has 13 residues. Germline-derived CDR1 and CDR2 are MNHEY and SVGAGI. V was cut by 0 bases and J by 4 bases, with 7 bases left in between. The V call is TRBV6-5, the J call TRBJ2-7, with D possibly TRBD1 on 6 matching bases. Sequenced material: PBMCs. The sequence was obtained from a man aged 60 to 75 in good health and CMV-seronegative. In nucleotides, the CDR3 is TGTGCCAGCAGTTACTCCCAGGGGTACGAGCAGTACTTC. Its protein product is CASSYSQGYEQYF.